This T cell receptor (beta chain) came from a study of blood T cell repertoires in COVID-19. Study in general: From the United States, Italy and Spain came samples of acute and convalescent COVID-19. Sources were T cells, B-cell-depleted T cells, or PBMCs; the material itself was cDNA or gDNA.

The germline V gene has CDR1 LGHDT and CDR2 YNNKEL (reference sequence). The CDR3 sequence is 13 residues long. With 5 bases removed from V and 8 bases from J, the gap between germline ends came to 15 bases. Original methodology: Amplification of reference gene primers provided the estimated nucleated cell counts. The assay was immunoSEQ multiplex PCR, and TCRdb's table has in-frame clones only and misses some. The DNA was the basis for D and trimming; V, J and clone size are from that table. The sample yields 85,000 to 90,000 clones, roughly 78% seen once. This clone was recorded only once. The specimen sequenced was peripheral blood. This chain joins TRBV3-1 (or the pseudogene TRBV3-2) and TRBJ1-1; D possibly corresponds to TRBD1 (5 bases). The sequence came from a woman of 80 years or more with acute or convalescent COVID-19. The DNA of the CDR3 is TGTGCCAGCAGCTTTATAAATCAGGGAGAAGCTTTCTTT. Protein product: CASSFINQGEAFF.